Listed below are T cell receptor beta chains from one sample, sequenced in a study of cytomegalovirus exposure and HLA in healthy donors. Measured with immunoSEQ multiplex PCR; TCRdb has only the in-frame clones, and not every one. This repertoire shows around 130,000 clones, about 83% found once; its top ten account for 0.95% to 1.5%. Input material: PBMCs. The receptors originated from a girl aged 2-10 years in good health and CMV-seronegative. CDR3s include the opening cysteine and the closing phenylalanine or tryptophan. The D gene is left open where the match is weak. A row's size may be missing; if present it is once, few, many or a size class.

CASSDRDSSGNTIYF | TGTGCCAGCAGTGATCGGGACTCATCTGGAAACACCATATATTTT | - | TRBJ1-3 | - | TRBV2
CASSQGQGYYEQYF | TGCGCCAGCAGCCAGGGACAGGGGTATTACGAGCAGTACTTC | - | TRBJ2-7 | TRBD1 | TRBV4-1
CASGLVPQGTDGYTF | TGTGCTAGTGGTTTGGTACCACAGGGTACCGATGGCTACACCTTC | - | TRBJ1-2 | - | TRBV12-5
CASSDTGTGNEKLFF | TGTGCCAGCAGTGATACCGGGACAGGGAATGAAAAACTGTTTTTT | - | TRBJ1-4 | TRBD1 | TRBV27
CASNIPSGTTDTQYF | TGTGCCAGTAATATTCCTAGCGGGACCACAGATACGCAGTATTTT | - | TRBJ2-3 | TRBD2 | TRBV19
CASSLVPGPEKLFF | TGTGCCAGCAGCTTAGTGCCAGGCCCAGAAAAACTGTTTTTT | - | TRBJ1-4 | - | TRBV7-2
CAWNLGTTGNTIYF | TGTGCCTGGAATTTAGGGACAACTGGAAACACCATATATTTT | - | TRBJ1-3 | - | TRBV30
CAAGGGNQPQHF | TGTGCCGCCGGGGGGGGCAATCAGCCCCAGCATTTT | - | TRBJ1-5 | - | TRBV25-1
CASSSPGGDNEQFF | TGTGCCAGCAGCTCGCCGGGAGGTGACAATGAGCAGTTCTTC | - | TRBJ2-1 | TRBD2 | TRBV5-4
CASSLLSDPSYEQYF | TGTGCCAGCAGTTTATTGAGCGACCCCTCCTACGAGCAGTACTTC | - | TRBJ2-7 | - | TRBV6-5
CASSPAGGNTEAFF | TGTGCCAGCAGCCCGGCAGGGGGAAACACTGAAGCTTTCTTT | few | TRBJ1-1 | TRBD1 | TRBV7-2
CASTNPGGLSSGNTIYF | TGTGCCAGCACTAACCCAGGGGGCCTGAGCTCTGGAAACACCATATATTTT | - | TRBJ1-3 | TRBD1 | TRBV19
CASSQEGGKPYNEQFF | TGCGCCAGCAGCCAAGAGGGCGGGAAGCCCTACAATGAGCAGTTCTTC | - | TRBJ2-1 | - | TRBV4-1
CASSPIVRGGELFF | TGTGCCAGCAGCCCCATTGTTCGCGGGGGGGAGCTGTTTTTT | - | TRBJ2-2 | - | TRBV9
CASSLLGLTSGMNEQFF | TGTGCCAGCAGCTTATTAGGTTTGACTAGCGGGATGAATGAGCAGTTCTTC | once | TRBJ2-1 | TRBD2 | TRBV11-3
CASRRGLGNTEAFF | TGTGCCAGCAGGAGAGGTCTGGGGAACACTGAAGCTTTCTTT | once | TRBJ1-1 | - | TRBV6-5
CASSYTDRSSYNEQFF | TGCGCCAGCAGCTACACAGACAGGAGCTCCTACAATGAGCAGTTCTTC | - | TRBJ2-1 | - | TRBV5-1
CASRPGQGREKLFF | TGTGCCAGCAGACCCGGACAGGGACGGGAAAAACTGTTTTTT | few | TRBJ1-4 | TRBD1 | TRBV6-6
CASRGQGGQPQHF | TGTGCCAGCAGGGGACAGGGAGGTCAGCCCCAGCATTTT | - | TRBJ1-5 | TRBD1 | TRBV2
CASTAGTGKETQYF | TGCGCCAGCACAGCCGGGACAGGGAAAGAGACCCAGTACTTC | - | TRBJ2-5 | TRBD1 | TRBV5-1
CASSARTGKKYEQYF | TGTGCCAGCAGCGCGAGGACAGGGAAAAAATACGAGCAGTACTTC | - | TRBJ2-7 | TRBD1 | TRBV7-9
CASSLGVVSTDTQYF | TGCGCCAGCAGCTTGGGTGTAGTTAGCACAGATACGCAGTATTTT | - | TRBJ2-3 | - | TRBV5-1
CATSGGRGRNYEQYF | TGTGCCACCAGCGGAGGACGAGGCCGTAACTACGAGCAGTACTTC | - | TRBJ2-7 | - | TRBV15
CASSLAGSGNTIYF | TGTGCCAGCAGCTTGGCCGGGTCTGGAAACACCATATATTTT | - | TRBJ1-3 | - | TRBV5-5
CASSPGGGITGELFF | TGTGCCAGCAGCCCGGGCGGGGGGATCACCGGGGAGCTGTTTTTT | - | TRBJ2-2 | TRBD2 | TRBV6-4
CASSPGGGLAGHKDTQYF | TGTGCCAGCAGCCCCGGAGGGGGGTTAGCGGGACATAAAGATACGCAGTATTTT | - | TRBJ2-3 | TRBD2 | TRBV7-9
CSVELSGDGYTF | TGCAGCGTTGAACTTTCAGGGGACGGCTACACCTTC | - | TRBJ1-2 | - | TRBV29-1
CSAQTGGWEKLFF | TGCAGCGCACAGACAGGGGGTTGGGAAAAACTGTTTTTT | - | TRBJ1-4 | TRBD1 | TRBV29-1
CASRMGWRDGQPQHF | TGTGCCAGCAGGATGGGATGGAGGGATGGACAGCCCCAGCATTTT | once | TRBJ1-5 | - | TRBV2
CASSLVSVRNNEQFF | TGTGCCAGCAGCTTAGTGTCGGTCAGGAACAATGAGCAGTTCTTC | - | TRBJ2-1 | - | TRBV7-2
CASSGTGLGQETQYF | TGCGCCAGCAGCGGGACAGGGTTGGGCCAAGAGACCCAGTACTTC | - | TRBJ2-5 | TRBD1 | TRBV5-1
CASTRDRDSTDTQYF | TGCGCCAGCACCCGGGACAGGGATAGCACAGATACGCAGTATTTT | - | TRBJ2-3 | TRBD1 | TRBV5-1
CASSKPSSYEQYF | TGTGCCAGCAGCAAACCGAGCTCCTACGAGCAGTACTTC | - | TRBJ2-7 | - | TRBV7-2
CASSQNTYEQYF | TGTGCCAGCAGCCAGAACACCTACGAGCAGTACTTC | - | TRBJ2-7 | - | TRBV11-2
CASSPGQGSYNEQFF | TGTGCCAGCAGCCCCGGACAGGGTTCCTACAATGAGCAGTTCTTC | - | TRBJ2-1 | TRBD1 | TRBV27
CASINNSGTGELFF | TGTGCCAGCATTAATAATAGCGGGACTGGGGAGCTGTTTTTT | - | TRBJ2-2 | TRBD2 | TRBV25-1
CASSLPQGSGNTIYF | TGCGCCAGCAGCTTACCACAGGGTTCGGGAAACACCATATATTTT | - | TRBJ1-3 | - | TRBV5-1
CASSLVGGVTDTQYF | TGTGCCAGCAGCTTAGTGGGGGGAGTCACAGATACGCAGTATTTT | - | TRBJ2-3 | - | TRBV7-6
CASSPPYDRGRILNTF | TGTGCCAGCTCACCACCCTATGACAGGGGTCGAATCCTCAACACCTTC | - | TRBJ1-2 | TRBD1 | TRBV18
CASSPNLLPEGSYTF | TGTGCCAGCAGTCCCAACTTACTACCGGAGGGTAGCTACACCTTC | - | TRBJ1-2 | - | TRBV27
CASSTRLAGSTDTQYF | TGTGCCAGCAGCACCCGACTAGCGGGGAGCACAGATACGCAGTATTTT | - | TRBJ2-3 | TRBD2 | TRBV7-2
CASPGSRGADTQYF | TGTGCCTCCCCGGGATCTCGGGGGGCAGATACGCAGTATTTT | - | TRBJ2-3 | TRBD2 | TRBV30
CASSQEWASGGADAYEQYF | TGCGCCAGCAGCCAAGAGTGGGCTAGCGGGGGGGCCGACGCCTACGAGCAGTACTTC | once | TRBJ2-7 | TRBD2 | TRBV4-3
CASSLAPSGGYNEQFF | TGCGCCAGCAGCTTGGCCCCTAGCGGGGGTTACAATGAGCAGTTCTTC | - | TRBJ2-1 | TRBD2 | TRBV5-1
CASSLTSEVDTQYF | TGTGCCAGCAGTCTGACTAGCGAGGTAGATACGCAGTATTTT | - | TRBJ2-3 | TRBD2 | TRBV6-6
CSAEAGGNTGELFF | TGCAGCGCCGAAGCGGGGGGGAACACCGGGGAGCTGTTTTTT | - | TRBJ2-2 | TRBD2 | TRBV29-1
CASSVLAGPSSYNEQFF | TGTGCCAGTAGTGTCCTAGCGGGCCCCAGCTCCTACAATGAGCAGTTCTTC | once | TRBJ2-1 | TRBD2 | TRBV19
CASSRDRDQPQHF | TGTGCCAGCAGCCGGGACAGGGATCAGCCCCAGCATTTT | few | TRBJ1-5 | TRBD1 | TRBV6-6
CASNGGFYGYTF | TGTGCCAGCAACGGGGGATTCTATGGCTACACCTTC | - | TRBJ1-2 | - | TRBV6-1
CASSLSGQNEQFF | TGTGCCAGCAGTTTATCGGGGCAGAATGAGCAGTTCTTC | - | TRBJ2-1 | - | TRBV27
CAWRQGQTLETQYF | TGTGCCTGGAGGCAGGGACAAACCTTGGAGACCCAGTACTTC | - | TRBJ2-5 | - | TRBV30
CASSPQLIVPDTQYF | TGTGCCAGCAGCCCCCAATTGATAGTACCAGATACGCAGTATTTT | - | TRBJ2-3 | - | TRBV5-5
CASSPDQYEQYF | TGTGCCAGCAGCCCTGATCAGTACGAGCAGTACTTC | - | TRBJ2-7 | - | TRBV7-9
CASSLLAGNNEQFF | TGCGCCAGCAGCTTGCTAGCGGGCAACAATGAGCAGTTCTTC | - | TRBJ2-1 | TRBD2 | TRBV5-1
CASAPSGAIETQYF | TGTGCCAGCGCACCTAGCGGAGCGATAGAGACCCAGTACTTC | - | TRBJ2-5 | TRBD2 | TRBV7-2
CASSQLSTDSLGAKNIQYF | TGTGCCAGCAGCCAGCTTTCGACAGATTCGCTGGGAGCCAAAAACATTCAGTACTTC | - | TRBJ2-4 | - | TRBV5-6
CASSVGGSGNQPQHF | TGTGCCAGCAGCGTAGGAGGGAGTGGGAATCAGCCCCAGCATTTT | - | TRBJ1-5 | - | TRBV9
CASSVAGNGADTQYF | TGTGCCAGCAGCGTTGCGGGGAATGGGGCAGATACGCAGTATTTT | - | TRBJ2-3 | - | TRBV9
CACLTGILHTEAFF | TGTGCCTGCTTGACAGGGATCCTGCACACTGAAGCTTTCTTT | - | TRBJ1-1 | TRBD1 | TRBV30
CASSADSGAYNEQFF | TGTGCCAGCAGCGCAGATAGCGGAGCCTACAATGAGCAGTTCTTC | - | TRBJ2-1 | - | TRBV9